The source of this TCR beta chain is a study of T cells after yellow fever vaccination. Losses at the gene ends were 0 bases for V and 4 bases for J; bases not matched to a gene: 6. The CDR3 has 17 amino acids. The germline V gene has CDR1 LGHNA and CDR2 YNFKEQ. TCRdb reanalysed the 5' RACE reads using MiXCR and keeps one entry per CDR3 protein. This sample has 95,000 to 150,000 distinct CDR3 sequences, with more than 6% found just once. The J gene is TRBJ2-5, the V gene TRBV4-2, with 12 bases that match TRBD2. The specimen comprised CD4+ T cells sorted from PBMCs, sampled less than 11 days after the first yellow fever vaccination. The TCR sequence derives from a man younger than 35 who received the YFV17D yellow fever vaccine. CDR3 loop: CASSQDGTSGGRETQYF. For the CDR3, the DNA is TGTGCCAGCAGCCAAGATGGCACTAGCGGGGGGAGAGAGACCCAGTACTTC.